This T cell receptor beta chain was captured by sequencing in a study of human versus mouse CDR3 diversity and MHC coevolution. On the study more broadly: immunoSEQ was reported to reach one in 200,000 T cells sensitivity. Valid reads per sample ranged from 0.6 x 10^7 to 1.6 x 10^7.

Study results and caveats: Clonal inequality was lowest in two of the three human donors. On average, humans showed more CDR3 deletions and insertions than mice.

About this clone: The antigen remains undetermined.

This CDR3 region has 13 residues. V shed 3 bases, J shed 5 bases, and the junction held 3 bases outside the gene matches. Germline-derived CDR1 and CDR2 are SGHRS and YFSETQ. The table came from immunoSEQ multiplex PCR; TCRdb's copy has only in-frame clones and leaves some out. The sample lists 75,000 to 90,000 clones; around 93% were seen once. Sequencing was carried out using naive CD4+ T cells from blood. Subset here: CD45RO-negative CD62L-positive naive CD4 T cells. The gene calls are TRBV5-1 and TRBJ2-3; 7 nucleotides line up with TRBD2. The sequence came from a person between 25 and 69 years old in good health. CDR3 in DNA: TGCGCCAGCAGCTGGGGGGGGGAAGATACGCAGTATTTT. It yields the protein CASSWGGEDTQYF.